The rows below give T cell receptor beta chains drawn from one sample of a study of blood T cell repertoires in COVID-19. Using immunoSEQ multiplex PCR, the repertoire was profiled, and TCRdb retains in-frame clones only, with some absent. The table shows 300,000 or so clones, with 85% to 90% occurring only once. The source material was PBMCs or T cells enriched from blood (not recorded which). These receptors all come from a woman between 18 and 30 years old who had recovered from COVID-19. Each CDR3 is given with its conserved first and last residue. Each record gives: D gene, V gene, CDR3 length, J gene, clone size, CDR3 DNA, CDR3 protein. The D gene is left open where the match is weak. The size entry is marked missing in some rows and otherwise reads once, few, many or a size class.

TRBD2	TRBV5-8	18	TRBJ2-5	.	TGTGCCAGCAGCTTGGGGACTAGCGGGGCCCGAGGTTCAGAGACCCAGTACTTC	CASSLGTSGARGSETQYF
TRBD1	TRBV2	14	TRBJ1-2	.	TGTGCCAGCAGGGCTACAGGGGGCGCCGATGGCTACACCTTC	CASRATGGADGYTF
.	TRBV28	14	TRBJ1-2	.	TGTGCCAGCAGCCGCCATCAGGGGCGCTATGGCTACACCTTC	CASSRHQGRYGYTF
TRBD2	TRBV7-2	15	TRBJ2-5	.	TGTGCCAGCAGCCGCGTAAGCGGGGGCTTAGAGACCCAGTACTTC	CASSRVSGGLETQYF
.	TRBV10-3	15	TRBJ1-1	.	TGTGCCATCAGTGAGTCAAGTCAGGGGAACACTGAAGCTTTCTTT	CAISESSQGNTEAFF
TRBD2	TRBV7-3	19	TRBJ2-1	.	TGTGCCAGCAGCTTAAACGGGGGGTCTAGCGGGCCCCTTTACAATGAGCAGTTCTTC	CASSLNGGSSGPLYNEQFF
TRBD2	TRBV7-9	14	TRBJ2-7	.	TGTGCCAGCAGGGATAGCGGGAGGGCGGGGGAGCAGTACTTC	CASRDSGRAGEQYF
.	TRBV29-1	13	TRBJ1-5	few	TGCAGCGTGGGAGGGCCAGGGGAGCAGCCCCAGCATTTT	CSVGGPGEQPQHF
TRBD2	TRBV20-1	10	TRBJ2-1	.	TGCAGTTTTTCGGGAGGGGAGCAGTTCTTC	CSFSGGEQFF
TRBD1	TRBV3-1/TRBV3-2	16	TRBJ1-2	.	TGTGCCAGCAGCCAAGAAGGGACAGGGGGCTTAGATGGCTACACCTTC	CASSQEGTGGLDGYTF
TRBD1	TRBV24-1	15	TRBJ2-5	.	TGTGCCACCAGTGGGGGGACAGGGAGGAAGGAGACCCAGTACTTC	CATSGGTGRKETQYF
TRBD1	TRBV27	14	TRBJ2-5	.	TGTGCCAGCACCCTGACAGGGCGGGAAGAGACCCAGTACTTC	CASTLTGREETQYF
TRBD1	TRBV5-1	16	TRBJ1-2	.	TGCGCCAGCAGCTTGAACCAGGGGGTGGAAAATTATGGCTACACCTTC	CASSLNQGVENYGYTF
TRBD1	TRBV4-1	17	TRBJ1-2	.	TGCGCCAGCAGTCTACGCGAGCCGGGACAGCTATACTATGGCTACACCTTC	CASSLREPGQLYYGYTF
TRBD1	TRBV7-9	14	TRBJ1-1	few	TGTGCCAGCAGCTCTCAGGGGGGCATCAATGAAGCTTTCTTT	CASSSQGGINEAFF
TRBD2	TRBV7-9	13	TRBJ2-1	.	TGTGCCAGCAAGACTAGCGGGAGAAGTGAGCAGTTCTTC	CASKTSGRSEQFF
TRBD1	TRBV19	15	TRBJ1-5	.	TGTGCCCGCTACCGGACAGGGGATAGCAATCAGCCCCAGCATTTT	CARYRTGDSNQPQHF
TRBD1	TRBV18	13	TRBJ1-2	.	TGTGCCAGCTCGTTTGGACAGGAGAATGGCTACACCTTC	CASSFGQENGYTF
TRBD2	TRBV11-2	14	TRBJ2-2	.	TGTGCCAGCAGCTTAGAGGGGGGGTACGGGGAGCTGTTTTTT	CASSLEGGYGELFF
.	TRBV11-3	17	TRBJ1-1	.	TGTGCCAGCAGCTTTTCGTCCGGAGGAGAAGTGAACACTGAAGCTTTCTTT	CASSFSSGGEVNTEAFF
.	TRBV21-1	13	TRBJ1-2	.	TGTGCCAGCAGCAAAGGGGACAGGGTTGGCTACACCTTC	CASSKGDRVGYTF
.	TRBV7-9	14	TRBJ2-5	.	TGTGCCAGCAGCTTAGGGACAGCCCAAGAGACCCAGTACTTC	CASSLGTAQETQYF
.	TRBV12-3/TRBV12-4	13	TRBJ1-2	.	TGTGCCAGCAGTTCATCGACAGGACGTGGCTACACCTTC	CASSSSTGRGYTF
TRBD1	TRBV6-5	13	TRBJ1-2	few	TGTGCCAGCAGTTACCGAGGACAGGAGGGCTACACCTTC	CASSYRGQEGYTF
TRBD2	TRBV28	19	TRBJ2-7	.	TGTGCCAGCAGTTTCAGTCTAGCGGGAGTAACTTTTCTCTCCTACGAGCAGTACTTC	CASSFSLAGVTFLSYEQYF
TRBD2	TRBV2	16	TRBJ2-3	.	TGTGCCAGCAGTGAATTAGCGGGGGGCGGGAAAGATACGCAGTATTTT	CASSELAGGGKDTQYF
TRBD1	TRBV10-1	15	TRBJ2-3	.	TGCGCCAGCAGGGACAGGAAGGATGGCACAGATACGCAGTATTTT	CASRDRKDGTDTQYF
TRBD1	TRBV5-1	17	TRBJ2-1	.	TGCGCCAGCAGCTTGGTCCCGGGACAGATCTCCTACAATGAGCAGTTCTTC	CASSLVPGQISYNEQFF
.	TRBV19	12	TRBJ1-2	.	TGTGCCAGTAGGGGCTCTAACTATGGCTACACCTTC	CASRGSNYGYTF
TRBD1	TRBV9	13	TRBJ2-1	.	TGTGCCAGCAGCGTGTTTGGACAGGGGGAGCAGTTCTTC	CASSVFGQGEQFF
.	TRBV9	15	TRBJ1-4	once	TGTGCCAGCAGCGCCGTCGGGAGACCGGGGGAAAAACTGTTTTTT	CASSAVGRPGEKLFF
TRBD1	TRBV27	15	TRBJ1-2	.	TGTGCCAGCACCCCCGGGACAGGGGGCGGTGCTGGCTACACCTTC	CASTPGTGGGAGYTF
TRBD1	TRBV29-1	13	TRBJ1-1	.	TGCAGCGTGGAACAGGGGATTGTAGCTGAAGCTTTCTTT	CSVEQGIVAEAFF
.	TRBV6-5	15	TRBJ1-1	.	TGTGCCAGCAGACCCCAGCGGGGAAGGGACACTGAAGCTTTCTTT	CASRPQRGRDTEAFF
TRBD1	TRBV6-5	15	TRBJ1-3	.	TGTGCCAGCAGGCATGACAGGGTAGCGGGAAACACCATATATTTT	CASRHDRVAGNTIYF
.	TRBV13	12	TRBJ1-1	.	TGTGCCAGCAGCTTAGAGAGAACTGAAGCTTTCTTT	CASSLERTEAFF
TRBD1	TRBV7-9	15	TRBJ2-1	once	TGTGCCAGCAGCTACAGGGGAAGCTCCTACAATGAGCAGTTCTTC	CASSYRGSSYNEQFF
TRBD2	TRBV6-6	18	TRBJ2-1	.	TGTGCCAGCAGTCTACCGGGACTAGCGGATCCCTCCTACAATGAGCAGTTCTTC	CASSLPGLADPSYNEQFF
.	TRBV6-5	13	TRBJ1-1	.	TGTGCCAGCAGTTCTTTTGGGGGGACTGAAGCTTTCTTT	CASSSFGGTEAFF
.	TRBV18	16	TRBJ1-6	.	TGTGCCAGCTCACCGCAGGAAATGGACTATAATTCACCCCTCCACTTT	CASSPQEMDYNSPLHF
TRBD2	TRBV5-4	20	TRBJ2-1	.	TGTGCCAGCAGCTTGGCCCGGACTAGCGGGAGGGCCCGGTCCTACAATGAGCAGTTCTTC	CASSLARTSGRARSYNEQFF
TRBD1	TRBV29-1	16	TRBJ2-3	.	TGCAGCGTTGGGGGACAGGGGGAGAGGAGCACAGATACGCAGTATTTT	CSVGGQGERSTDTQYF
.	TRBV7-9	13	TRBJ2-2	few	TGTGCCAGCAGCTTTCCCCTCACCGGGGAGCTGTTTTTT	CASSFPLTGELFF
.	TRBV28	16	TRBJ1-6	once	TGTGCCAGCACCCCTGCCCGGGGGGCCGGAAATTCACCCCTCCACTTT	CASTPARGAGNSPLHF
.	TRBV3-1/TRBV3-2	15	TRBJ2-7	.	TGTGCCAGCAGCCAAGAAGGGGGAACAGACTACGAGCAGTACTTC	CASSQEGGTDYEQYF
.	TRBV19	14	TRBJ2-2	once	TGTGCCAGTAGTATGGCCGCGAACACCGGGGAGCTGTTTTTT	CASSMAANTGELFF
.	TRBV5-1	14	TRBJ1-1	.	TGCGCCAGCAGCTTGGGTCAGGGAAGGACTGAAGCTTTCTTT	CASSLGQGRTEAFF
.	TRBV6-5	14	TRBJ1-5	.	TGTGCCAGCAGTATCGACAGTTTCGATCAGCCCCAGCATTTT	CASSIDSFDQPQHF
TRBD1	TRBV10-1	15	TRBJ1-1	.	TGCGCCAGCAGCGAACGGACAGGGGGCAGGACTGAAGCTTTCTTT	CASSERTGGRTEAFF